This T cell receptor beta chain was retrieved from a study of spatial heterogeneity in lung cancer. At the level of the study: In raw reads, more than 8.5 appearances on average were recorded for each unique TCR and UMI combination. Notes on the study in general: There were more appearances of ubiquitous expanded tumor TCRs in blood at resection than at follow-up.

V gave up 2 bases and J gave up 2 bases, with 13 bases separating them. The CDR3 covers 15 residues. Germline values: CDR1 KGHSH, CDR2 LQKENI. TCR cDNA molecules each carried a unique molecular identifier. TCRdb recomputed calls from the 5' RACE reads with MiXCR, one row per CDR3 protein. Of about 92,000 distinct CDR3 sequences listed, about 12% were seen once; the top ten hold roughly 41%. Time point indicated: sample taken at primary tumor resection. Sequencing of whole RNA from tumor, nontumor lung or frozen PBMC involved no sorting. This clonotype was seen only a few times. Its antigen is undetermined.

The clonotype originates from a male donor with early-stage non-small cell lung cancer. The input for sequencing was PBMCs, taken at surgery. The chain employs TRBV18 and TRBJ2-7, with D possibly matching TRBD2 (7 bases). The CDR3 nucleotides read TGTGCCAGCTCACCAGGGAGGGGGACACCCTACGAGCAGTACTTC. Translation gives CASSPGRGTPYEQYF.